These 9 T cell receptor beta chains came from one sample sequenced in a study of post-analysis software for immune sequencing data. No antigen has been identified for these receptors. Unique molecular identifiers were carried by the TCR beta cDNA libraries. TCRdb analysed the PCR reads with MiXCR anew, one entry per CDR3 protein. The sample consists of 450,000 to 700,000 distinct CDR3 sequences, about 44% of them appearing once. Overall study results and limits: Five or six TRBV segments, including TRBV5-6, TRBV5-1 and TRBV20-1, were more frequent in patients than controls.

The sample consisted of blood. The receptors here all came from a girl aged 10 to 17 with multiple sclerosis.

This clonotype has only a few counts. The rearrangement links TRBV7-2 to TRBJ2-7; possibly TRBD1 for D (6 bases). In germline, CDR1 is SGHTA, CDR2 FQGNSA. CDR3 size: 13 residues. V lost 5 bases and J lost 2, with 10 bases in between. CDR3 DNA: TGTGCCAGCAGCGACCGGGACACCTACGAGCAGTACTTC. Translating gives CASSDRDTYEQYF.

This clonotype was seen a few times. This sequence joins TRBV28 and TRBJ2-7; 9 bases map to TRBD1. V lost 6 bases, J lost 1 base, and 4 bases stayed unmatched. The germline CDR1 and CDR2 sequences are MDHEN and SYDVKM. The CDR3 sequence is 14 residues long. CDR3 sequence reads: CASRETGGSYEQYF. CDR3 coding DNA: TGTGCCAGCAGGGAGACAGGGGGGTCCTACGAGCAGTACTTC.

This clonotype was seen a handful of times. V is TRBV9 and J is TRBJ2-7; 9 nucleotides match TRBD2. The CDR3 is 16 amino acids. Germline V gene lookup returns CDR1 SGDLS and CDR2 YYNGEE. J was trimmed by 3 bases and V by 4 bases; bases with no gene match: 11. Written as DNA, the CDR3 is TGTGCCAGCAGCATCGACCCCGGGACTAGCTTCTACGAGCAGTACTTC. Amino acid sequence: CASSIDPGTSFYEQYF.

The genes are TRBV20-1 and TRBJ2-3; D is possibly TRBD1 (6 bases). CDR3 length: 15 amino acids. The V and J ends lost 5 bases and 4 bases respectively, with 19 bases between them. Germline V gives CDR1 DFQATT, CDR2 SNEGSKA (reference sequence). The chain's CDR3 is CSASPMVGASDTQYF. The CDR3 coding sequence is TGCAGTGCTTCCCCCATGGTGGGGGCCTCAGATACGCAGTATTTT.

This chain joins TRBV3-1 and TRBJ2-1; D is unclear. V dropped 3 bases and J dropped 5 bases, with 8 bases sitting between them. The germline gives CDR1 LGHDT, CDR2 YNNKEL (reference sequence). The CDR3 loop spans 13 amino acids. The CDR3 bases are TGTGCCAGCAGCCAGGGGTCCGACAATGAGCAGTTCTTC. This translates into CASSQGSDNEQFF.

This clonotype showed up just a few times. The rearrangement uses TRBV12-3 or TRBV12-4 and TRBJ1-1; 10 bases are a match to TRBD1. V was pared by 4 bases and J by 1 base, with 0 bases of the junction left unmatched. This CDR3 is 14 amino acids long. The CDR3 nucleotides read TGTGCCAGCAGTTGGACAGGGGGGAACACTGAAGCTTTCTTT. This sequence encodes CASSWTGGNTEAFF.

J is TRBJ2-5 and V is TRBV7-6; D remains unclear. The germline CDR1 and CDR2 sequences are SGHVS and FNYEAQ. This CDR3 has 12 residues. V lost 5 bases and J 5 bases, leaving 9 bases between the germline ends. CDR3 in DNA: TGTGCCAGCAGCAGGCCAGTTGAGACCCAGTACTTC. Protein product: CASSRPVETQYF.

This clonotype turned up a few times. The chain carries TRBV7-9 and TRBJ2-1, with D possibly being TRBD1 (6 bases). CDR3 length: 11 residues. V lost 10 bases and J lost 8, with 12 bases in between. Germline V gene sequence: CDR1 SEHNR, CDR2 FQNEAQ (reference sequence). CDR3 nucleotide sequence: TGTGCCAACCAACAGGGAGATGAGCAGTTCTTC. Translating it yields CANQQGDEQFF.

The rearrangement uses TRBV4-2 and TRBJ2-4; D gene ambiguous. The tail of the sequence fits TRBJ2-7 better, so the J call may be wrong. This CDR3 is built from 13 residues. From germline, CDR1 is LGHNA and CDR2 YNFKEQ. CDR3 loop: CASSHRSDHEQYF. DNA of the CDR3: TGTGCCAGCAGCCATCGAAGCGACCACGAGCAGTACTTC.